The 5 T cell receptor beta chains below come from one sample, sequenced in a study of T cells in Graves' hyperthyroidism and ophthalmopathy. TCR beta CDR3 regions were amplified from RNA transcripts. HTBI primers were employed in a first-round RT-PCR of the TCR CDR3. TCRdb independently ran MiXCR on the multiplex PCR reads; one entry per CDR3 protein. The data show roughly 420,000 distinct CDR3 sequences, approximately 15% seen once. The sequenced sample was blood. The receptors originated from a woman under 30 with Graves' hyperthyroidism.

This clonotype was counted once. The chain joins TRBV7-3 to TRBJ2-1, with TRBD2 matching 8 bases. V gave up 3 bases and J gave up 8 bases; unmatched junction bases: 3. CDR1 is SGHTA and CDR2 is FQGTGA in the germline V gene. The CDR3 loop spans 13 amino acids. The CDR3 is CASSLPTSDEQFF. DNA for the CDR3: TGTGCCAGCAGCTTGCCGACTAGCGATGAGCAGTTCTTC.

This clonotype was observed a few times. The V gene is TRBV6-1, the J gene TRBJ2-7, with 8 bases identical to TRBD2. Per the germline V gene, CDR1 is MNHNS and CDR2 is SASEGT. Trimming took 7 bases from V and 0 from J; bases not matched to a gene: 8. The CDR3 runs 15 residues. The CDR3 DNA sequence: TGTGCCAGCATGCGGGGGGCGCTAAGCTCCTACGAGCAGTACTTC. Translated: CASMRGALSSYEQYF.

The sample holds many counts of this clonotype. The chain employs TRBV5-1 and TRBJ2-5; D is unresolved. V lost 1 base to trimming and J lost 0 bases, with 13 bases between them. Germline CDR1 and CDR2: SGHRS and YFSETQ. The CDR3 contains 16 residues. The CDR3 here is CASSLSLTSHQETQYF. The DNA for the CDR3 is TGCGCCAGCAGCTTGAGTTTAACTTCGCACCAAGAGACCCAGTACTTC. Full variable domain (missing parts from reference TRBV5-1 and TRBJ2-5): KAGVTQTPRYLIKTRGQQVTLSCSPISGHRSVSWYQQTPGQGLQFLFEYFSETQRNKGNFPGRFSGRQFSNSRSEMNVSTLELGDSALYLCASSLSLTSHQETQYFGPGTRLLVL.

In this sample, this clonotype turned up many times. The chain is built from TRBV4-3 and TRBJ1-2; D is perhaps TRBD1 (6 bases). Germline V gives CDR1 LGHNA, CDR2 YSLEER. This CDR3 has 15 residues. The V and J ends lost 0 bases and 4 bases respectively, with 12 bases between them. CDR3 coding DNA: TGCGCCAGCAGCCAAGACGGTCGGGGGGCCTATGGCTACACCTTC. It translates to CASSQDGRGAYGYTF.

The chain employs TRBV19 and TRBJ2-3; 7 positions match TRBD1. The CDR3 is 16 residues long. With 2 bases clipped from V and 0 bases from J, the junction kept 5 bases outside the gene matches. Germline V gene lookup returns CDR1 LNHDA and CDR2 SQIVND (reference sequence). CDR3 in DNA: TGTGCCAGTAGTATAACACAGGGGCGGAGCACAGATACGCAGTATTTT. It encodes CASSITQGRSTDTQYF.